This TCR beta chain was sequenced during a study of blood T cell repertoires in COVID-19. Looking at the study overall: Collection of acute and convalescent COVID-19 samples took place in the United States, Italy and Spain.

In Seattle, patients joined the study during active infection and were tracked longitudinally. How the authors handled the data: Researchers report that nucleated cell counts were estimated from reference gene primer amplification. Libraries were prepared by immunoSEQ multiplex PCR; TCRdb keeps only in-frame clonotypes and omits some of them. V and J calls and clone size are given by that table; D and trimming were obtained from the DNA. The sample contains around 480,000 clones, about 91% of which appear only once. Germline V gives CDR1 LNHDA, CDR2 SQIVND (reference sequence). The junction had 4 bases not matched to a gene; V was cut back by 7 bases and J by 0 bases. There are 15 residues in the CDR3.

This sequence was found in a woman aged 50 to 60 with COVID-19, enrolled during active disease. Sequencing was performed on peripheral blood. This chain connects TRBV19 to TRBJ1-5, with 9 bases fitting TRBD1. The CDR3 DNA reads TGTGCCAGTAAAGAGGACAGGGGTAGCAATCAGCCCCAGCATTTT. Amino acids: CASKEDRGSNQPQHF.